This T cell receptor beta chain was observed in a study of spatial heterogeneity in lung cancer. The CDR3 extends over 15 amino acids. Deletions cut 5 bases from V and 4 bases from J, with 18 bases between. Germline V CDR1 and CDR2: SGDLS, YYNGEE. TCRdb fed the 5' RACE reads into MiXCR, producing one record per CDR3 protein. Altogether over 50,000 distinct CDR3 sequences are present, roughly 8% being singletons, with the ten largest covering around 16%. Specified time point: sample taken at primary tumor resection. Whole RNA, isolated from tumor, nontumor lung or frozen PBMC, was sequenced without prior sorting.

The specimen comprised PBMCs, sampled at surgery. The rearrangement uses TRBV9 and TRBJ1-1; tentative D call: TRBD1 (5 bases). This receptor was taken from a female donor with early-stage non-small cell lung cancer. The CDR3 DNA follows: TGTGCCAGCAGTAGGGAGGTAAGGGGTGGCACTGAAGCTTTCTTT. Protein: CASSREVRGGTEAFF. The full variable domain, its missing parts supplied by reference TRBV9 and TRBJ1-1, is DSGVTQTPKHLITATGQRVTLRCSPRSGDLSVYWYQQSLDQGLQFLIQYYNGEERAKGNILERFSAQQFPDLHSELNLSSLELGDSALYFCASSREVRGGTEAFFGQGTRLTVV.